This T cell receptor beta chain was obtained from a study of OX40 agonist ivuxolimab in advanced cancers. Broadly, across the study: The costimulatory receptor OX40 (CD134) was targeted by ivuxolimab, a fully human IgG2 agonistic monoclonal antibody. Intravenous ivuxolimab was administered to patients every 2 weeks at six dose levels: 0.01, 0.1, 0.3, 1.5, 3 and 10 mg/kg. Among the roughly 54 dose-escalation patients, some 20 had hepatocellular carcinoma, approximately 15 melanoma, 9 renal cell carcinoma and 9 head and neck cancer. The dose-escalation cohort was almost 85% male with a mean age of 60 years, ranging from about 20 to 80. Patients were allowed to have had prior anti-PD-1, anti-PD-L1 or anti-CTLA-4 therapy, and around 40% of the dose-escalation patients had previously received checkpoint inhibitors. Partial responses occurred in three dose-escalation patients: two with cutaneous melanoma and one with hepatocellular carcinoma. Peripheral TCRbeta sequencing aimed to test whether ivuxolimab altered TCR sequence diversity and caused clonal T-cell expansion. The paper describes the monotherapy dose-escalation part (N of about 47 patients) of the phase I trial of ivuxolimab. Findings and caveats that apply to the study as a whole: Low levels of normalized T-cell clonal expansion were also seen in some patients who did not respond. The antigen specificity of the clonally expanded peripheral T cells was not determined. In the 0.1-3.0 mg/kg groups, partial responders had among the lowest normalized peripheral clonal expansion, particularly in CD8+ T cells. At doses of 0.1 to 3.0 mg/kg, clonal expansion of both CD4+ and CD8+ T cells in blood was seen between baseline and week 6. After ivuxolimab, more expanded clones were found on average in CD8+ T cells than in CD4+ T cells.

Turning to this clone: Its antigen is still unknown. No quality values exist for individual bases; no much larger clone is one base distant.

The trial excluded patients who had a history of autoimmune disease or were on systemic immunosuppression. In every dose cohort, peripheral blood was drawn for TCR sequencing at baseline, cycle 4 day 1, and cycle 7 day 1. Samples were obtained from an open-label, multicenter, first-in-human phase I dose-escalation trial of ivuxolimab. The trial enrolled adults with locally advanced or metastatic head and neck squamous cell, hepatocellular, melanoma or renal cell carcinoma. Before TCR sequencing, CD4+ T cells and CD8+ T cells from peripheral blood were sorted into separate populations. Genomic DNA was isolated from the sorted cells so that the TCRbeta CDR3 region could be sequenced. The immunoSEQ Assay was used to sequence the TCRbeta CDR3 regions. The table comes from immuneACCESS by way of TCRdb, which keeps in-frame sequences with V and J called. Part of the clones is missing from these tables; in studies checked, under half for an unresolved V gene and the rest for unknown reasons. For this sample the table gives some 60,000 clones, of which about nine tenths were detected only once. The ten largest clones represent 16% of the sample.

V is reduced by 4 bases and J by 5 bases, leaving a spacing of 18 bases between them. The germline V gene provides CDR1 WSHSY and CDR2 SAAADI. The CDR3, cysteine through phenylalanine, is 16 amino acids long. The read is trimmed to its CDR3 DNA, 48 bases read in frame from base 1. The clonotype comes from an adult with an advanced solid tumor such as melanoma, head and neck, liver or kidney cancer. Specimen: CD4+ or CD8+ T cells sorted from blood, collected in a trial of the OX40 agonist ivuxolimab. The rearranged segments are TRBV10-2 and TRBJ1-5, with TRBD1 tentatively as D gene (5 bases match). The nucleotide sequence is TGCGCCAGCAGTGGCCCCCAGGGTGTCAGGGATCAGCCCCAGCATTTT. It codes for CASSGPQGVRDQPQHF.